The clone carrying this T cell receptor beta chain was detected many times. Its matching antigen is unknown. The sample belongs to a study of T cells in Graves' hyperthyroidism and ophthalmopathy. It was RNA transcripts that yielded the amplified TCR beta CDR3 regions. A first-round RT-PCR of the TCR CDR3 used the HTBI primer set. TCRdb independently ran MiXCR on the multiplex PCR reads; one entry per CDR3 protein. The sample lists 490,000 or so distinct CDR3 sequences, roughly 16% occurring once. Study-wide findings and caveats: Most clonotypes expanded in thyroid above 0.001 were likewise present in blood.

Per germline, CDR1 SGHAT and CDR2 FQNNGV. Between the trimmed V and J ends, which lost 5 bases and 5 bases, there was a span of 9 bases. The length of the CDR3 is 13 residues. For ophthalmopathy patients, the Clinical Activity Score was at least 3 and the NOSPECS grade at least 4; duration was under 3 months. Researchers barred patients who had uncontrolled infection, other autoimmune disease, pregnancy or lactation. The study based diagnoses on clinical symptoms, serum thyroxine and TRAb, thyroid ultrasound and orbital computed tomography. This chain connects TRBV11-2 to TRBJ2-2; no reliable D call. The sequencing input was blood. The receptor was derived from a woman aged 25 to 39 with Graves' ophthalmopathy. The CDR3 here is CASSGRNTGELFF. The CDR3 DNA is TGTGCCAGCAGCGGCAGGAATACCGGGGAGCTGTTTTTT.